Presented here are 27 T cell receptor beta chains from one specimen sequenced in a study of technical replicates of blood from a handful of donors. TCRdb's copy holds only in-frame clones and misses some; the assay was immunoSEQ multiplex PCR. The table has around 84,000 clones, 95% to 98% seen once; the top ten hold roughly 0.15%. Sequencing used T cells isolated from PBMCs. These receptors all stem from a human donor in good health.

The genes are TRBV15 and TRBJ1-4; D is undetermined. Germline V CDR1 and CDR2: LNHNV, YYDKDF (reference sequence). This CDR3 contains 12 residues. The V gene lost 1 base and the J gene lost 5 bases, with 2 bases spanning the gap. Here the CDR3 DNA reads TGTGCCACCAGCAGAGCGAATGAAAAACTGTTTTTT. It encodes CATSRANEKLFF.

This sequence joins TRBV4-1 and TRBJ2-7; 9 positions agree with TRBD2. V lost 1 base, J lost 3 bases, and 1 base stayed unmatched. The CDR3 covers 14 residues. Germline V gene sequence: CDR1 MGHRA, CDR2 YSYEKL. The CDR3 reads CASSQVAGDYEQYF. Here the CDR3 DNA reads TGCGCCAGCAGCCAAGTAGCGGGAGACTACGAGCAGTACTTC.

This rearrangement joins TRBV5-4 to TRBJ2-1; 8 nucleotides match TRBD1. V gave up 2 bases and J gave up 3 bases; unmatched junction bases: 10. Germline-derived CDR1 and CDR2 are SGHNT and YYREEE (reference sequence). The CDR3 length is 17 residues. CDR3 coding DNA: TGTGCCAGCAGCTTCCCGAACCCCGGACAGGGCTACAATGAGCAGTTCTTC. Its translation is CASSFPNPGQGYNEQFF.

The CDR3 region has the DNA TGCGCCAGCAGCTTACGGGGGGCGTCCGGGGGGATTGAAGCTTTCTTT. The encoded protein is CASSLRGASGGIEAFF. The chain uses TRBV5-1 and TRBJ1-1; D may be TRBD1 (6 bases). Trimming removed 2 bases from V and 7 bases from J, with 21 bases in between. Germline V gene data show CDR1 as SGHRS and CDR2 as YFSETQ. The CDR3 totals 16 residues.

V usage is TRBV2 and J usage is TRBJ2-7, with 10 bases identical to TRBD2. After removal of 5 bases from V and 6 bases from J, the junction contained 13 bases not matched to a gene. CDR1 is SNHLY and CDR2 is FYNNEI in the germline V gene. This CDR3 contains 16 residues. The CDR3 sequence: CASSYPGDLAGVEQYF. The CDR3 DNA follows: TGTGCCAGCAGTTATCCCGGGGATCTAGCGGGAGTCGAGCAGTACTTC.

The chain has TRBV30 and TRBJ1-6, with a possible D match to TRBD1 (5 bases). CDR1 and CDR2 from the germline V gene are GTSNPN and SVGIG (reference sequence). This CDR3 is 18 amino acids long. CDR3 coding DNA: TGTGCTTGGGGTACGGGTAGGAGAGAGGGGAGGTATAATTCACCCCTCCACTTT. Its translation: CAWGTGRREGRYNSPLHF.

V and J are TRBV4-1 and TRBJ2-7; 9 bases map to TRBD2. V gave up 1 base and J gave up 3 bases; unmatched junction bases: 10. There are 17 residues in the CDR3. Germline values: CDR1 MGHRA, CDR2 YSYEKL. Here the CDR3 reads CASSQVRPSGRFYEQYF. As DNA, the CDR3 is TGCGCCAGCAGCCAAGTGCGTCCGAGCGGGAGGTTCTACGAGCAGTACTTC.

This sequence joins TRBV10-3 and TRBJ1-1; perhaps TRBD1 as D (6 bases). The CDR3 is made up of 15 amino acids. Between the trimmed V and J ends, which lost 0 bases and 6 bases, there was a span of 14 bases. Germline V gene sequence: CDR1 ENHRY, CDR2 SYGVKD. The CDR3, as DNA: TGTGCCATCAGTGAGTCTAGGGGGGGCGAGGCTGAAGCTTTCTTT. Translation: CAISESRGGEAEAFF.

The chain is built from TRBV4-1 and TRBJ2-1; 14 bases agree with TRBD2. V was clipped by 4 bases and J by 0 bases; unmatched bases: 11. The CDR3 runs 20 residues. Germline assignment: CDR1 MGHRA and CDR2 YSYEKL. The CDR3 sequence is CASSRGLAGGGKSSYNEQFF. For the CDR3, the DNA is TGCGCCAGCAGCCGTGGACTAGCGGGAGGAGGGAAAAGCTCCTACAATGAGCAGTTCTTC.

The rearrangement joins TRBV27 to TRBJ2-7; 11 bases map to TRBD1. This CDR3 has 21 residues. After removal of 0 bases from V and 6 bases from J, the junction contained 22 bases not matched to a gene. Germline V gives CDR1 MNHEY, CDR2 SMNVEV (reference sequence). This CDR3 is CASSLSPTTSSRDRGMSEQYF. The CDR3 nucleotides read TGTGCCAGCAGTTTATCTCCAACTACATCCTCCCGGGACAGGGGGATGAGCGAGCAGTACTTC.

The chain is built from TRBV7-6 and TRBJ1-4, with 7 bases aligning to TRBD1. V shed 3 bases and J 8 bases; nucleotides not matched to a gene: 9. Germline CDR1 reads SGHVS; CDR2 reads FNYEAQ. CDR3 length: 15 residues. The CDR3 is CASSFATGQREKLFF. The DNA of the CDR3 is TGTGCCAGCAGCTTCGCGACAGGGCAGAGGGAAAAACTGTTTTTT. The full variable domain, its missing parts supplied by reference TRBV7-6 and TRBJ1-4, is GAGVSQSPRYKVTKRGQDVALRCDPISGHVSLYWYRQALGQGPEFLTYFNYEAQQDKSGLPNDRFSAERPEGSISTLTIQRTEQRDSAMYRCASSFATGQREKLFFGSGTQLSVL.

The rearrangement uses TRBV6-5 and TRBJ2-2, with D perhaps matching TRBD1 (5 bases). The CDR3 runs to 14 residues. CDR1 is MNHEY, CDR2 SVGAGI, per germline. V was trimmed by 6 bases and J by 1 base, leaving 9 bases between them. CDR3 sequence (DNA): TGTGCCAGCAGATTAACAGGGAACACCGGGGAGCTGTTTTTT. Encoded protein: CASRLTGNTGELFF.

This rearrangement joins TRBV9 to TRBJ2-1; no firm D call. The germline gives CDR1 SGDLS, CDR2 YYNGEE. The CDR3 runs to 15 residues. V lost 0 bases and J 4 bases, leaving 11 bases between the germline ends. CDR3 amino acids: CASSVDSEAYNEQFF. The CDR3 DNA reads TGTGCCAGCAGCGTAGATAGTGAAGCGTACAATGAGCAGTTCTTC.

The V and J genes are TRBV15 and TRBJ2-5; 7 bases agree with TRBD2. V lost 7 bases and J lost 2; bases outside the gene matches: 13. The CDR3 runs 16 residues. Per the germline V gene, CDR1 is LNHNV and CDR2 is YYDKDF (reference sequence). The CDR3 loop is CATTIGLESFQETQYF. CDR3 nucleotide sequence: TGTGCCACCACCATTGGACTAGAAAGTTTTCAAGAGACCCAGTACTTC.

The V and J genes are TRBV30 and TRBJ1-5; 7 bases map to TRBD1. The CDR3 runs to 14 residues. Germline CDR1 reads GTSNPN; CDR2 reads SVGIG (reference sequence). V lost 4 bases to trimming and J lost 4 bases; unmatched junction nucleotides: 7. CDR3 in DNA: TGTGCCTGGAACAGGGGTCGGGTGAATCAGCCCCAGCATTTT. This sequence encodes CAWNRGRVNQPQHF.

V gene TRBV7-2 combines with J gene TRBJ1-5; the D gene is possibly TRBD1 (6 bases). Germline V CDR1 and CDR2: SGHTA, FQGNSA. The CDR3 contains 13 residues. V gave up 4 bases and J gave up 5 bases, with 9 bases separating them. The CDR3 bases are TGTGCCAGCAGCTGGCAGGGGTATCAGCCCCAGCATTTT. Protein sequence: CASSWQGYQPQHF.

The CDR3 here is CASSLGRGEKLFF. The CDR3 DNA sequence: TGTGCCAGCAGCCTAGGACGGGGTGAAAAACTGTTTTTT. This rearrangement joins TRBV7-9 to TRBJ1-4; unclear D gene. The CDR3 consists of 13 residues. The ends were cut back, 5 bases at V and 7 bases at J, with 11 bases in the middle. Per the germline V gene, CDR1 is SEHNR and CDR2 is FQNEAQ (reference sequence).

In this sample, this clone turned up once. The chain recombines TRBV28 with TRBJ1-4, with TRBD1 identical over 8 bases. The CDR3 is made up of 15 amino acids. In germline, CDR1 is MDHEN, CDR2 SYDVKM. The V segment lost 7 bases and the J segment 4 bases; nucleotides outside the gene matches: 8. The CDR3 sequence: CASTSRTGYNEKLFF. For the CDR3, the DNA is TGTGCCAGCACTTCACGGACAGGGTATAATGAAAAACTGTTTTTT. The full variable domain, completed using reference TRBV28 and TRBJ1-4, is DVKVTQSSRYLVKRTGEKVFLECVQDMDHENMFWYRQDPGLGLRLIYFSYDVKMKEKGDIPEGYSVSREKKERFSLILESASTNQTSMYLCASTSRTGYNEKLFFGSGTQLSVL.

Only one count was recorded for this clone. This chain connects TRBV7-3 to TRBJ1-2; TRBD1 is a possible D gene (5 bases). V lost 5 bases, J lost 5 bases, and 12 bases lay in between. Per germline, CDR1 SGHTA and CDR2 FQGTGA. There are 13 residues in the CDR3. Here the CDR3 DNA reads TGTGCCAGCAGCCCCGGGCAGGGTTATGGCTACACCTTC. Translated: CASSPGQGYGYTF.

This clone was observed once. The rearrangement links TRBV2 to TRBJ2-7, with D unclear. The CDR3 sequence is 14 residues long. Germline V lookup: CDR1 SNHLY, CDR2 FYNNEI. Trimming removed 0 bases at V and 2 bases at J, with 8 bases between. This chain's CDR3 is CASSEALIPYEQYF. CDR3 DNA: TGTGCCAGCAGTGAAGCGCTAATCCCCTACGAGCAGTACTTC.

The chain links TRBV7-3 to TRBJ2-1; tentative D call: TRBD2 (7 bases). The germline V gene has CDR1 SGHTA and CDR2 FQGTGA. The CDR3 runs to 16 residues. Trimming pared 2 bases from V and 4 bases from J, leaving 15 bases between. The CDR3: CASSLRGGLSYNEQFF. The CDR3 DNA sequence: TGTGCCAGCAGCTTACGCGGGGGCCTATCTTACAATGAGCAGTTCTTC.

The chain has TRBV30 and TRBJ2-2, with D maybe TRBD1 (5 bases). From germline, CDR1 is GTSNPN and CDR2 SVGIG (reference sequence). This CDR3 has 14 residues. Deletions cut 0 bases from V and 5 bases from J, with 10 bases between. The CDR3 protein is CAWSVAGLTGELFF. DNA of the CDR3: TGTGCCTGGAGTGTGGCAGGGCTGACCGGGGAGCTGTTTTTT.

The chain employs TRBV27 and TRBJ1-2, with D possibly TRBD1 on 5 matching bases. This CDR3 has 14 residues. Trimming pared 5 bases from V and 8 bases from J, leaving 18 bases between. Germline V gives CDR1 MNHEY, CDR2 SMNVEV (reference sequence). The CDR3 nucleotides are TGTGCCAGCAGTATTCGTGGAATCGGGGGGGGCTACACCTTC. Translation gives CASSIRGIGGGYTF.

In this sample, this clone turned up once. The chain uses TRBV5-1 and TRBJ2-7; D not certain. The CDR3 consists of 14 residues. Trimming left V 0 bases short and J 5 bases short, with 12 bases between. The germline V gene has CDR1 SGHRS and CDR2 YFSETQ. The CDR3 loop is CASSLGGTSNEQYF. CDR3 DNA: TGCGCCAGCAGCTTGGGAGGAACATCGAACGAGCAGTACTTC. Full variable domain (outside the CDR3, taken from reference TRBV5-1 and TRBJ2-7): KAGVTQTPRYLIKTRGQQVTLSCSPISGHRSVSWYQQTPGQGLQFLFEYFSETQRNKGNFPGRFSGRQFSNSRSEMNVSTLELGDSALYLCASSLGGTSNEQYFGPGTRLTVT.

The CDR3 bases are TGCGCCAGCAGCTTGGGACCCTCCGGGACACAACTAGGTTACACAGATACGCAGTATTTT. Its protein is CASSLGPSGTQLGYTDTQYF. The chain recombines TRBV5-1 with TRBJ2-3, with D tentatively TRBD1 (6 bases). The germline gives CDR1 SGHRS, CDR2 YFSETQ. V dropped 0 bases and J dropped 2 bases, with 25 bases sitting between them. This CDR3 spans 20 amino acids. Together with reference TRBV5-1 and TRBJ2-3, the CDR3 gives the full variable domain: KAGVTQTPRYLIKTRGQQVTLSCSPISGHRSVSWYQQTPGQGLQFLFEYFSETQRNKGNFPGRFSGRQFSNSRSEMNVSTLELGDSALYLCASSLGPSGTQLGYTDTQYFGPGTRLTVL.

CDR3: CASSPTDRGSDNEQFF. Here the CDR3 DNA reads TGTGCCAGCAGCCCGACAGACAGGGGATCGGACAATGAGCAGTTCTTC. This chain uses TRBV11-3 with TRBJ2-1, with 8 bases matching TRBD1. This CDR3 spans 16 amino acids. Looked up from germline, CDR1 is SGHNT and CDR2 is YENEEA. J gave up 5 bases and V 5 bases, and 11 bases lay outside the gene matches.

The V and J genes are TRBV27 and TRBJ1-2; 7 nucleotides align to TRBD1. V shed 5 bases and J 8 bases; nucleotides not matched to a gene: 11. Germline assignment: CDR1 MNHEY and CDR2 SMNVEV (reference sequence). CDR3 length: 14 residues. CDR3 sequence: CASSKGAGVDGYTF. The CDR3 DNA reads TGTGCCAGCAGTAAGGGGGCCGGGGTAGACGGCTACACCTTC.